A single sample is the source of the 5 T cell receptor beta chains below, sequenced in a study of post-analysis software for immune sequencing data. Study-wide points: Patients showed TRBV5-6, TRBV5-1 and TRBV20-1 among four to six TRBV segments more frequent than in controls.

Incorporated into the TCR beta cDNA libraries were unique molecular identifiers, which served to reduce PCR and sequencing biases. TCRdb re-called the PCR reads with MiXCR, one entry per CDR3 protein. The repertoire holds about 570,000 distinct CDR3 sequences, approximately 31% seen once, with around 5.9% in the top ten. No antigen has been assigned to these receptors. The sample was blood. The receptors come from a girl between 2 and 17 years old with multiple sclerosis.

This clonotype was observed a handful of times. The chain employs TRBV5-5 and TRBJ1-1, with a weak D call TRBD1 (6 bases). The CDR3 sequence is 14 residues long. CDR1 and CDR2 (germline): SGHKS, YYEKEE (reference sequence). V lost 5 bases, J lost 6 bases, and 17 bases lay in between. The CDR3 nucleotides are TGTGCCAGCAGTCGCCGGGGGGCCGAGTCTGAAGCTTTCTTT. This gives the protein CASSRRGAESEAFF.

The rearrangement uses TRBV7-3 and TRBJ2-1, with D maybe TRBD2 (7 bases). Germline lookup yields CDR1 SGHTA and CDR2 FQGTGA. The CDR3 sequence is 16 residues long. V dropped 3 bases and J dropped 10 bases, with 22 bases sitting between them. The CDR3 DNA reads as TGTGCCAGCAGCTTCCGGGCGGGGGCGGGGGCAGGAGAGCAGTTCTTC. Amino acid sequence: CASSFRAGAGAGEQFF.

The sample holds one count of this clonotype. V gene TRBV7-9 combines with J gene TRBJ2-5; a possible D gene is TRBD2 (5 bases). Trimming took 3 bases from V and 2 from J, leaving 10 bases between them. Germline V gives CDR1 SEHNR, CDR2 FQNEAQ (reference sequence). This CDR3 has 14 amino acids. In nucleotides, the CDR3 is TGTGCCAGCAGCTTGGAGGCAGTACAAGAGACCCAGTACTTC. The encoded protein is CASSLEAVQETQYF.

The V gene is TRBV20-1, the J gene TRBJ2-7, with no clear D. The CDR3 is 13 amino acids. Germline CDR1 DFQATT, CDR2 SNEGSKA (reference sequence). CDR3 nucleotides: TGCAGCGTCTCGAGGCTTGGGTACAATGAGCAGTACTTC. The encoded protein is CSVSRLGYNEQYF.

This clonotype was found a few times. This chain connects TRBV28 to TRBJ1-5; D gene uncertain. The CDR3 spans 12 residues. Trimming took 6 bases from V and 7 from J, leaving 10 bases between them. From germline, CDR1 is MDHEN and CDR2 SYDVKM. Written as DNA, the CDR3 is TGTGCCAGCAGCAAGTTGAGCCAGCCCCAGCATTTT. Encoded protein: CASSKLSQPQHF.